The 31 T cell receptor beta chains presented below share a single source sample, sequenced in a study of blood T cell repertoires in COVID-19. The data were produced by immunoSEQ multiplex PCR, yet TCRdb's version contains in-frame clones alone and is incomplete. The table includes roughly 250,000 clones, about 86% detected once. Sequencing was carried out using peripheral blood. These receptors all stem from a person aged 70 to 85 with COVID-19, enrolled during active disease.

This clone has just a few counts. The chain recombines TRBV28 with TRBJ2-3; TRBD2 is a possible D gene (6 bases). CDR1 is MDHEN and CDR2 is SYDVKM in the germline V gene. CDR3 length: 14 residues. Trimming cost V 3 bases and J 2 bases, with 9 bases left between them. The CDR3 region has the DNA TGTGCCAGCAGTTTTCGCGGGGTCACAGATACGCAGTATTTT. This sequence encodes CASSFRGVTDTQYF.

V gene TRBV18 combines with J gene TRBJ1-1; 7 bases are shared with TRBD1. The V gene's germline CDR1 is KGHSH and CDR2 LQKENI. The V segment lost 3 bases and the J segment 3 bases; nucleotides outside the gene matches: 4. There are 14 residues in the CDR3. CDR3 in amino acids: CASSPPGQYTEAFF. The CDR3 DNA follows: TGTGCCAGCTCACCCCCGGGACAGTACACTGAAGCTTTCTTT.

There are a few counts of this clone. The chain couples TRBV18 to TRBJ1-3; 7 bases agree with TRBD1. CDR3 length: 16 amino acids. Germline V lookup: CDR1 KGHSH, CDR2 LQKENI. V gave up 3 bases and J gave up 4 bases; unmatched junction bases: 9. For the CDR3, the DNA is TGTGCCAGCTCACCCTCCGGCGGGACAGCAGGAAACACCATATATTTT. It yields the protein CASSPSGGTAGNTIYF.

The chain combines TRBV7-3 with TRBJ2-1; the match to TRBD1 covers 8 bases. V gave up 5 bases and J gave up 5 bases; unmatched junction bases: 8. CDR3 length equals 15 residues. Germline loops: CDR1 SGHTA, CDR2 FQGTGA. The DNA for the CDR3 is TGTGCCAGCAGCCGGACAGGGAGGTTCGACAATGAGCAGTTCTTC. Translated, it gives CASSRTGRFDNEQFF.

The V gene is TRBV19, the J gene TRBJ2-1, with D possibly matching TRBD1 (6 bases). The germline V and J ends were trimmed by 6 bases and 0 bases, with 9 bases remaining between them. Per the germline V gene, CDR1 is LNHDA and CDR2 is SQIVND (reference sequence). This CDR3 contains 14 residues. The CDR3 sequence is CASRTDSSYNEQFF. In DNA, the CDR3 is TGTGCCAGTAGGACGGACAGCTCCTACAATGAGCAGTTCTTC.

V is TRBV2 and J is TRBJ2-1; 8 nucleotides agree with TRBD2. V lost 5 bases and J lost 8; bases outside the gene matches: 11. The CDR3 spans 15 residues. Germline CDR1 SNHLY, CDR2 FYNNEI. The CDR3 here is CASSTGTRGGDEQFF. The DNA for the CDR3 is TGTGCCAGCAGTACCGGGACTAGGGGAGGCGATGAGCAGTTCTTC.

This clone appeared once. J is TRBJ1-5 and V is TRBV6-2 or TRBV6-3; 9 positions agree with TRBD1. With V trimmed by 4 bases and J by 2 bases, 6 bases remained unmatched. The length of the CDR3 is 16 residues. From germline, CDR1 is MNHEY and CDR2 SVGEGT. For the CDR3, the DNA is TGTGCCAGCAGTTCGACAGGGGGTTTGGGCAATCAGCCCCAGCATTTT. Protein product: CASSSTGGLGNQPQHF.

This chain uses TRBV6-1 with TRBJ2-1, with 8 bases identical to TRBD1. CDR1 is MNHNS and CDR2 is SASEGT in the germline V gene. The CDR3 is 14 amino acids. After removal of 0 bases from V and 9 bases from J, the junction contained 4 bases not matched to a gene. The CDR3 bases are TGTGCCAGCAGTGAAGCACAGGGGGGAAGTGAGCAGTTCTTC. Its protein product is CASSEAQGGSEQFF.

This sequence joins TRBV5-5 and TRBJ2-4; 9 bases map to TRBD1. V was clipped by 3 bases and J by 2 bases; unmatched bases: 12. Germline lookup yields CDR1 SGHKS and CDR2 YYEKEE (reference sequence). The CDR3 contains 18 residues. The CDR3 DNA follows: TGTGCCAGCAGCTCCATCCATCGGGACAGGGTAACCAAAAACATTCAGTACTTC. It is translated as CASSSIHRDRVTKNIQYF. The full variable domain, its missing parts supplied by reference TRBV5-5 and TRBJ2-4, is DAGVTQSPTHLIKTRGQQVTLRCSPISGHKSVSWYQQVLGQGPQFIFQYYEKEERGRGNFPDRFSARQFPNYSSELNVNALLLGDSALYLCASSSIHRDRVTKNIQYFGAGTRLSVL.

There are a few counts of this clone. V is TRBV5-8 and J is TRBJ1-6; possibly TRBD1 for D (5 bases). Looked up from germline, CDR1 is SGHTS and CDR2 is YDEGEE. Trimming shortened V by 1 base and J by 10 bases, and 9 bases separated the two germline ends. The CDR3 contains 13 residues. The CDR3 region has the DNA TGTGCCAGCAGCTTGATCCAGGGATCACCCCTCCACTTT. Translated, it gives CASSLIQGSPLHF. Complete variable domain (other parts from reference TRBV5-8 and TRBJ1-6): EAGVTQSPTHLIKTRGQQATLRCSPISGHTSVYWYQQALGLGLQFLLWYDEGEERNRGNFPPRFSGRQFPNYSSELNVNALELEDSALYLCASSLIQGSPLHFGNGTRLTVT.

The chain joins TRBV18 to TRBJ1-1; D may be TRBD1 (6 bases). Trimming pared 4 bases from V and 0 bases from J, leaving 24 bases between. CDR3 length: 19 residues. Germline values: CDR1 KGHSH, CDR2 LQKENI. The CDR3 bases are TGTGCCAGCTCACAGCTGCCTTTGGGACACCCCGAAATGAACACTGAAGCTTTCTTT. Amino acids: CASSQLPLGHPEMNTEAFF.

V usage is TRBV7-7 and J usage is TRBJ2-7, with TRBD2 as a possible D gene (6 bases). CDR1 is SSHAT and CDR2 is FNYEAQ in the germline V gene (reference sequence). The germline V and J ends were trimmed by 3 bases and 3 bases, with 15 bases remaining between them. The CDR3 extends over 15 amino acids. In DNA, the CDR3 is TGTGCCAGCAGCTTGGCCCCGGGACTGAGCTACGAGCAGTACTTC. This codes for CASSLAPGLSYEQYF.

The chain links TRBV28 to TRBJ1-3; D is possibly TRBD1 (5 bases). From germline, CDR1 is MDHEN and CDR2 SYDVKM. V was cut by 6 bases and J by 3 bases, with 12 bases left in between. The CDR3 loop spans 14 amino acids. The CDR3 bases are TGTGCCAGCAGCCTGGGCAGGGTTGGAAACACCATATATTTT. Its protein is CASSLGRVGNTIYF. Full variable domain (remainder filled in from reference TRBV28 and TRBJ1-3): DVKVTQSSRYLVKRTGEKVFLECVQDMDHENMFWYRQDPGLGLRLIYFSYDVKMKEKGDIPEGYSVSREKKERFSLILESASTNQTSMYLCASSLGRVGNTIYFGEGSWLTVV.

V gene TRBV13 combines with J gene TRBJ1-4; 7 positions agree with TRBD1. Germline V lookup: CDR1 PRHDT, CDR2 FYEKMQ (reference sequence). The CDR3 runs 12 residues. V shed 5 bases and J 15 bases; nucleotides not matched to a gene: 9. CDR3 in amino acids: CASSTRQGYLFF. CDR3 nucleotides: TGTGCCAGCAGCACCCGACAGGGTTATTTGTTTTTT.

Comments on this clone: The junction departs from germline at one end; a sequencing error may be responsible. Here the CDR3 reads CASSSWTGGNSEAFF. CDR3 DNA sequence: TGTGCCAGTAGTAGTTGGACAGGAGGGAACAGTGAAGCTTTCTTT. This chain connects TRBV19 to TRBJ1-1, with 7 bases identical to TRBD1. CDR3 length: 15 residues. Germline V gene sequence: CDR1 LNHDA, CDR2 SQIVND (reference sequence).

There are a few counts of this clone. V usage is TRBV11-2 and J usage is TRBJ1-4; 8 bases align to TRBD1. CDR3 length: 14 residues. J lost 8 bases, V lost 7 bases, and 9 bases had no gene match. Germline loops: CDR1 SGHAT, CDR2 FQNNGV. CDR3 nucleotides: TGTGCCAGCACCCAGGGGGCCGGGAGGGAAAAACTGTTTTTT. Its protein product is CASTQGAGREKLFF.

The rearrangement joins TRBV7-2 to TRBJ2-1; 13 nucleotides line up with TRBD2. The V gene's germline CDR1 is SGHTA and CDR2 FQGNSA. This CDR3 has 15 residues. The junction had 6 bases not matched to a gene; V was cut back by 4 bases and J by 9 bases. The CDR3 here is CASSSSTSGRSEQFF. Here the CDR3 DNA reads TGTGCCAGCAGCTCGTCGACTAGCGGGAGGAGTGAGCAGTTCTTC.

The rearrangement links TRBV5-5 to TRBJ1-1, with 9 bases lining up with TRBD1. V was clipped by 4 bases and J by 6 bases; unmatched bases: 7. Per germline, CDR1 SGHKS and CDR2 YYEKEE (reference sequence). The CDR3 contains 14 residues. The CDR3 coding sequence is TGTGCCAGCAGCCATAGGGACAGGGACGCTGAAGCTTTCTTT. Amino acid sequence: CASSHRDRDAEAFF. The full variable domain, completed using reference TRBV5-5 and TRBJ1-1, is DAGVTQSPTHLIKTRGQQVTLRCSPISGHKSVSWYQQVLGQGPQFIFQYYEKEERGRGNFPDRFSARQFPNYSSELNVNALLLGDSALYLCASSHRDRDAEAFFGQGTRLTVV.

The gene calls are TRBV5-1 and TRBJ2-7, with 9 nucleotides matching TRBD1. This CDR3 contains 15 residues. Trimming at V came to 4 bases and at J to 5 bases, leaving 10 bases not matched to a gene. In germline, CDR1 is SGHRS, CDR2 YFSETQ. The CDR3 DNA sequence: TGCGCCAGCAGCAAGCGAGGACAGGGGTCGGACGAGCAGTACTTC. Its translation is CASSKRGQGSDEQYF.

A remark on this clone: The sample carries other DNA sequences with the same CDR3. V gene TRBV28 combines with J gene TRBJ1-4, with 8 bases identical to TRBD1. Unmatched junction bases numbered 2, after V lost 2 bases and J lost 3 bases. The CDR3 loop spans 15 amino acids. Per germline, CDR1 MDHEN and CDR2 SYDVKM. The CDR3 nucleotides are TGTGCCAGCAGTTTAGGACAGGGAGCTAATGAAAAACTGTTTTTT. It yields the protein CASSLGQGANEKLFF.

The chain employs TRBV10-3 and TRBJ1-4; D is ambiguous. The CDR3 is 14 amino acids. Trimming shortened V by 8 bases and J by 5 bases, and 15 bases separated the two germline ends. Germline CDR1 and CDR2: ENHRY and SYGVKD. In nucleotides, the CDR3 is TGTGCCATCCGTAAGGAGGCAGGCAATGAAAAACTGTTTTTT. Amino acids: CAIRKEAGNEKLFF.

The gene calls are TRBV6-5 and TRBJ2-2, with 9 positions matching TRBD2. The V segment lost 6 bases and the J segment 7 bases; nucleotides outside the gene matches: 9. Germline V gene sequence: CDR1 MNHEY, CDR2 SVGAGI. The CDR3 sequence is 15 residues long. For the CDR3, the DNA is TGTGCCAGCAGACATACGGGACTAGCAATCGGGGAGCTGTTTTTT. This codes for CASRHTGLAIGELFF.

This chain uses TRBV11-3 with TRBJ2-1, with D perhaps matching TRBD2 (5 bases). The germline CDR1 and CDR2 sequences are SGHNT and YENEEA. The CDR3 runs 16 residues. The V gene lost 5 bases and the J gene lost 2 bases, with 16 bases spanning the gap. CDR3: CASSPGWGTPYNEQFF. The DNA for the CDR3 is TGTGCCAGCAGCCCGGGGTGGGGTACGCCCTACAATGAGCAGTTCTTC. The whole variable domain, remainder taken from reference TRBV11-3 and TRBJ2-1, is EAGVVQSPRYKIIEKKQPVAFWCNPISGHNTLYWYLQNLGQGPELLIRYENEEAVDDSQLPKDRFSAERLKGVDSTLKIQPAELGDSAVYLCASSPGWGTPYNEQFFGPGTRLTVL.

This sequence joins TRBV19 and TRBJ2-7, with D unclear. Germline V gene sequence: CDR1 LNHDA, CDR2 SQIVND (reference sequence). Trimming left V 3 bases short and J 3 bases short, with 12 bases between. CDR3 length: 14 residues. In DNA, the CDR3 is TGTGCCAGTAGTATTGCGTCGGTAAGCTACGAGCAGTACTTC. It is translated as CASSIASVSYEQYF.

CDR3 region: CASKPPGTVYGYTF. In DNA, the CDR3 is TGCGCCAGCAAGCCCCCTGGGACAGTCTATGGCTACACCTTC. The chain links TRBV5-1 to TRBJ1-2, with 7 positions matching TRBD1. This CDR3 contains 14 residues. V shed 6 bases, J shed 4 bases, and the junction held 9 bases outside the gene matches. Germline loops: CDR1 SGHRS, CDR2 YFSETQ.

The count of this clone is one. This rearrangement joins TRBV9 to TRBJ1-2; TRBD1 matches 12 bases. The J segment lost 7 bases and the V segment lost 2 bases, leaving 3 bases of the junction unmatched. The germline CDR1 and CDR2 sequences are SGDLS and YYNGEE. The CDR3 length is 14 residues. The CDR3 nucleotides are TGTGCCAGCAGCGTGGGACAGGGGGCGATTGGCTACACCTTC. Residues: CASSVGQGAIGYTF.

The chain is built from TRBV15 and TRBJ1-4; no clear D gene. The V gene lost 1 base and the J gene lost 4 bases, with 7 bases spanning the gap. The CDR3 is made up of 14 amino acids. Germline assignment: CDR1 LNHNV and CDR2 YYDKDF (reference sequence). The CDR3 loop reads CATSRVSINEKLFF. In DNA, the CDR3 is TGTGCCACCAGCAGAGTCAGTATTAATGAAAAACTGTTTTTT.

This sequence joins TRBV2 and TRBJ2-1, with TRBD2 matching over 7 bases. V shed 4 bases and J 7 bases; nucleotides not matched to a gene: 4. Germline values: CDR1 SNHLY, CDR2 FYNNEI. The CDR3 sequence is 13 residues long. DNA of the CDR3: TGTGCCAGCAGTGGGGGGGGTCGGAATGAGCAGTTCTTC. The encoded protein is CASSGGGRNEQFF.

The chain has TRBV6-6 and TRBJ2-7; 9 bases align to TRBD1. Germline V gives CDR1 MNHNY, CDR2 SVGAGI (reference sequence). There are 17 residues in the CDR3. V trimming: 5 bases; J trimming: 2 bases; junction bases outside the gene matches: 13. The CDR3 reads CASSLSSGTGRAYEQYF. The DNA of the CDR3 is TGTGCCAGCAGTCTTTCCTCCGGGACAGGGAGAGCCTACGAGCAGTACTTC.

In nucleotides, the CDR3 is TGTGCCAGCAGCTTAGGTGCGGCTAATGAAAAACTGTTTTTT. This encodes CASSLGAANEKLFF. This sequence joins TRBV7-9 and TRBJ1-4; D is ambiguous. Between the trimmed V and J ends, which lost 1 base and 3 bases, there was a span of 6 bases. This CDR3 has 14 amino acids. Germline V CDR1 and CDR2: SEHNR, FQNEAQ (reference sequence).

The CDR3 DNA reads TGTGCCAGCAGCTTAGTCCCAGCGAACACCGGGGAGCTGTTTTTT. As protein: CASSLVPANTGELFF. This chain joins TRBV7-8 and TRBJ2-2; D not certain. V was cut by 1 base and J by 0 bases, with 6 bases left in between. The CDR3 length is 15 residues. Germline loops: CDR1 SGHVS, CDR2 FQNEAQ.